This is a list of T cell receptor beta chains from one sample in a study of spatial heterogeneity in lung cancer. MiXCR was run by TCRdb on the 5' RACE reads, yielding one entry per CDR3 protein. The sample has 4,800 or so distinct CDR3 sequences, 8.4% seen once. The sample here was lung tumor tissue, taken at surgery. All receptors come from a female donor with early-stage non-small cell lung cancer. CDR3s include the opening cysteine and the closing phenylalanine or tryptophan. D genes are given only for firm matches. Not all rows give a size; the values are once, few, many and, for expanded clones, a class.

J | D | size | length | V | CDR3 | DNA
TRBJ2-1 | - | few | 14 | TRBV2 | CASKNRSSYNEQFF | TGTGCCAGCAAAAACAGGTCCTCCTACAATGAGCAGTTCTTC
TRBJ1-1 | - | - | 16 | TRBV6-1 | CASSEALTKQSTEAFF | TGTGCCAGCAGTGAAGCGCTTACTAAACAGAGCACTGAAGCTTTCTTT
TRBJ2-1 | TRBD1 | medium-sized | 13 | TRBV29-1 | CSVGRTGGNEQFF | TGCAGCGTTGGACGGACAGGAGGCAATGAGCAGTTCTTC
TRBJ2-7 | - | few | 15 | TRBV20-1 | CSARDFRDTSYEQYF | TGCAGTGCTAGAGATTTCCGGGACACGTCCTACGAGCAGTACTTC
TRBJ2-3 | - | many | 16 | TRBV11-3 | CASSLGAGWRTDTQYF | TGTGCCAGCAGCCTAGGGGCAGGGTGGCGCACAGATACGCAGTATTTT
TRBJ2-7 | - | - | 16 | TRBV24-1 | CATSDNRYQKDYEQYF | TGTGCCACCAGTGATAATCGCTACCAGAAAGATTACGAGCAGTACTTC
TRBJ2-7 | TRBD1 | medium-sized | 14 | TRBV27 | CASSLADRAYEQYF | TGTGCCAGCAGTTTGGCGGACAGGGCCTACGAGCAGTACTTC
TRBJ2-4 | - | - | 18 | TRBV28 | CASSLLGCTACRKNIQYF | TGTGCCAGCAGTTTATTGGGTTGTACTGCCTGCCGTAAAAACATTCAGTACTTC
TRBJ2-3 | - | - | 12 | TRBV30 | CAWSLSTDTQYF | TGTGCCTGGTCCCTTAGCACAGATACGCAGTATTTT
TRBJ2-7 | - | - | 15 | TRBV4-3 | CASSLFRGSGYEQYF | TGCGCCAGCAGCCTTTTTCGGGGCAGCGGCTACGAGCAGTACTTC
TRBJ2-7 | TRBD1 | medium-sized | 14 | TRBV3-1 | CASSQRDRDHEQYF | TGTGCCAGCAGCCAACGGGACAGGGACCACGAGCAGTACTTC
TRBJ2-7 | - | few | 14 | TRBV10-3 | CAISEISEGSEQYF | TGTGCCATCAGTGAGATCTCGGAGGGATCCGAGCAGTACTTC
TRBJ2-1 | TRBD2 | medium-sized | 13 | TRBV5-1 | CASRPGGYNEQFF | TGCGCCAGCAGACCGGGAGGCTACAATGAGCAGTTCTTC
TRBJ2-5 | - | large | 14 | TRBV4-3 | CASSLVSGIETQYF | TGCGCCAGCAGCCTCGTCAGTGGGATTGAGACCCAGTACTTC
TRBJ2-1 | - | - | 12 | TRBV29-1 | CSVLRGYNEQFF | TGCAGCGTCTTACGGGGGTACAATGAGCAGTTCTTC
TRBJ2-3 | - | many | 13 | TRBV29-1 | CSVVRASTDTQYF | TGCAGCGTTGTCCGTGCTAGCACAGATACGCAGTATTTT
TRBJ2-2 | - | - | 16 | TRBV12-3/TRBV12-4 | CASRPTGPRGGGELFF | TGTGCCAGCAGACCCACAGGGCCCCGCGGAGGCGGGGAGCTGTTTTTT
TRBJ1-2 | - | few | 14 | TRBV4-1 | CASSQDPPLRGYTF | TGCGCCAGCAGCCAAGATCCCCCTCTTCGGGGCTACACCTTC
TRBJ2-1 | TRBD2 | medium-sized | 17 | TRBV5-6 | CASSLYSGTSGYNEQFF | TGTGCCAGCAGCTTGTACAGCGGGACTAGCGGATACAATGAGCAGTTCTTC
TRBJ2-7 | TRBD2 | few | 15 | TRBV7-2 | CASSFPPGGNYEQYF | TGTGCCAGCAGCTTCCCACCGGGGGGAAATTACGAGCAGTACTTC
TRBJ2-3 | TRBD1 | - | 16 | TRBV10-1 | CASSSPPGQNTDTQYF | TGCGCCAGCAGTTCTCCACCGGGACAGAACACAGATACGCAGTATTTT
TRBJ2-3 | TRBD2 | medium-sized | 13 | TRBV15 | CASGTSRTDTQYF | TGTGCCAGCGGGACTAGCAGGACAGATACGCAGTATTTT
TRBJ2-2 | TRBD2 | few | 15 | TRBV2 | CASSREVANTGELFF | TGTGCCAGCAGTCGGGAGGTGGCGAACACCGGGGAGCTGTTTTTT